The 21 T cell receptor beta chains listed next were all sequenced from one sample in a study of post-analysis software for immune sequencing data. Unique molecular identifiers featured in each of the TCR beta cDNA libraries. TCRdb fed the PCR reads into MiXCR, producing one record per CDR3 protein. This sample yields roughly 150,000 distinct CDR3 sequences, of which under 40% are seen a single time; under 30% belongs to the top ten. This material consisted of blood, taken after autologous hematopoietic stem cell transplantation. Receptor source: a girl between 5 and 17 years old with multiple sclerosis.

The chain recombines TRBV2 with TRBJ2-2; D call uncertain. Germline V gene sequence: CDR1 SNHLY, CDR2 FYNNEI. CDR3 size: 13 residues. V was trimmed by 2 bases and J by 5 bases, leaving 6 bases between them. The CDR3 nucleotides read TGTGCCAGCAGTGAAATTGTAACCGGGGAGCTGTTTTTT. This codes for CASSEIVTGELFF.

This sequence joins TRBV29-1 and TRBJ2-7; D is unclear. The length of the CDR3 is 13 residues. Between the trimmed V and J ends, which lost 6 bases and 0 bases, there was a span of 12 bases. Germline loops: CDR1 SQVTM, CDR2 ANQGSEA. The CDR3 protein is CSVFDGFSYEQYF. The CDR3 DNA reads TGCAGCGTCTTCGACGGTTTCTCCTACGAGCAGTACTTC.

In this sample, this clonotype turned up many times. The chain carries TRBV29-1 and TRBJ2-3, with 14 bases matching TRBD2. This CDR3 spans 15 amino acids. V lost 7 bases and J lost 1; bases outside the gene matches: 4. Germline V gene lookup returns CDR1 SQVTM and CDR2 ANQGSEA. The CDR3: CSGAGLAGGTDTQYF. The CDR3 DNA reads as TGCAGCGGAGCGGGACTAGCGGGAGGCACAGATACGCAGTATTTT.

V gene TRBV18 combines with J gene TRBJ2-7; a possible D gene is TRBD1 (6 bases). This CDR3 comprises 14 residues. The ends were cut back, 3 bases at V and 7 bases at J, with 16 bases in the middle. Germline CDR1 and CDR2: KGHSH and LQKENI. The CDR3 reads CASSPRGGYNEQYF. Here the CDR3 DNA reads TGTGCCAGCTCACCGAGAGGGGGTTACAATGAGCAGTACTTC. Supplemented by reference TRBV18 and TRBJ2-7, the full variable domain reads NAGVMQNPRHLVRRRGQEARLRCSPMKGHSHVYWYRQLPEEGLKFMVYLQKENIIDESGMPKERFSAEFPKEGPSILRIQQVVRGDSAAYFCASSPRGGYNEQYFGPGTRLTVT.

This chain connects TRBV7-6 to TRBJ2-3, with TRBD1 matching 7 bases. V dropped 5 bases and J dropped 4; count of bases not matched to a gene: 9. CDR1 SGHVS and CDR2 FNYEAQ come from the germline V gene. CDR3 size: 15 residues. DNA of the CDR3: TGTGCCAGCAGCCATGAGACCGGGACAGCAGATACGCAGTATTTT. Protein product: CASSHETGTADTQYF. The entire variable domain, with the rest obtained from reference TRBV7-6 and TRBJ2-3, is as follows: GAGVSQSPRYKVTKRGQDVALRCDPISGHVSLYWYRQALGQGPEFLTYFNYEAQQDKSGLPNDRFSAERPEGSISTLTIQRTEQRDSAMYRCASSHETGTADTQYFGPGTRLTVL.

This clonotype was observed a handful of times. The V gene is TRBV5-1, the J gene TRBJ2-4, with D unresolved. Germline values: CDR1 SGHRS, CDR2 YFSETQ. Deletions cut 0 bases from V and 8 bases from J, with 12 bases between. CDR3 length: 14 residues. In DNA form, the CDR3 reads TGCGCCAGCAGCTTGGTCTCCCTTGGGGACATTCAGTACTTC. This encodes CASSLVSLGDIQYF.

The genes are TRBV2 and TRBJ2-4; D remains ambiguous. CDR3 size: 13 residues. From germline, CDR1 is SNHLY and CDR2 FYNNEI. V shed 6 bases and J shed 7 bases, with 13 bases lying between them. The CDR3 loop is CASRVPPSNIQYF. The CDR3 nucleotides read TGTGCCAGCAGGGTGCCGCCCAGTAACATTCAGTACTTC.

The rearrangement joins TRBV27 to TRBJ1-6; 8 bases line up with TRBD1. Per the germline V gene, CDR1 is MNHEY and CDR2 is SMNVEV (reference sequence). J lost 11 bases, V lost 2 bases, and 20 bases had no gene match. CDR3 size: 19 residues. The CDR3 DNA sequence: TGTGCCAGCAGTTTAGGAGGCCCCACCCTGACAGGGGTAGGACCACCCCTCCACTTT. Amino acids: CASSLGGPTLTGVGPPLHF.

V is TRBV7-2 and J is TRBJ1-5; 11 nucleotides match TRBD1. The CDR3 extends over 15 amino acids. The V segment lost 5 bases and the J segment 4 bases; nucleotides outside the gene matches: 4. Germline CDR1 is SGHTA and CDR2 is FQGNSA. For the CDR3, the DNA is TGTGCCAGCAGCCCTCGGGACAGGGGGAATCAGCCCCAGCATTTT. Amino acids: CASSPRDRGNQPQHF. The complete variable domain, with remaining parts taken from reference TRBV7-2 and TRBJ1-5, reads GAGVSQSPSNKVTEKGKDVELRCDPISGHTALYWYRQSLGQGLEFLIYFQGNSAPDKSGLPSDRFSAERTGGSVSTLTIQRTQQEDSAVYLCASSPRDRGNQPQHFGDGTRLSIL.

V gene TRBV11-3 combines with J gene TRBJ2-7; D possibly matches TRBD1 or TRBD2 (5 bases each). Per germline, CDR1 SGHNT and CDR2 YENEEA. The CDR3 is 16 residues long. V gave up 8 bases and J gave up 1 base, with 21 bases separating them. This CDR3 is CASSNPFRDRSYEQYF. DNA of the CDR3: TGTGCCAGCTCGAATCCATTCCGGGACCGTTCCTACGAGCAGTACTTC.

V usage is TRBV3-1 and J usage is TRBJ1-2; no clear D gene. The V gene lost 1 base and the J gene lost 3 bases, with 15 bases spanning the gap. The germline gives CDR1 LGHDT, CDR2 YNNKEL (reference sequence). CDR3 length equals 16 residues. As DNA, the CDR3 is TGTGCCAGCAGCCAAGGATGGGCCGTCTGGGACTATGGCTACACCTTC. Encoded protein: CASSQGWAVWDYGYTF.

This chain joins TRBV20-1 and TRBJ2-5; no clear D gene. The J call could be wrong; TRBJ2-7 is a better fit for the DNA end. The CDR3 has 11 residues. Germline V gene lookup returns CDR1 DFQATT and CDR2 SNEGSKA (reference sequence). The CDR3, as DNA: TGCAGTGCAGACAAAACGAACGAGCAGTACTTC. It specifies CSADKTNEQYF.

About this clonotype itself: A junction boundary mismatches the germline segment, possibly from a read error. CDR3 sequence reads: CSALDDTDTRYF. The CDR3 DNA is TGCAGTGCTCTTGACGACACAGATACGCGGTATTTT. The chain uses TRBV20-1 and TRBJ2-3; D is unclear. CDR3 length equals 12 residues. Germline V gene data show CDR1 as DFQATT and CDR2 as SNEGSKA (reference sequence).

The CDR3 sequence: CASRKMYTEAFF. DNA for the CDR3: TGTGCCAGCAGAAAAATGTACACTGAAGCTTTCTTT. The chain has TRBV12-3 or TRBV12-4 and TRBJ1-1, with no clear D. Trimming removed 6 bases from V and 3 bases from J, with 8 bases in between. The CDR3 is made up of 12 amino acids.

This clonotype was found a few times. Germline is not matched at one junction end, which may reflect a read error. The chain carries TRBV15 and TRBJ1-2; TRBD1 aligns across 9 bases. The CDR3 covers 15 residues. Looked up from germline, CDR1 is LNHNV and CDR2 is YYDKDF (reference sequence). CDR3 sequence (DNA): TGTGCCACCAGCAGAATACAGGGGGCTAATTATGGCTACACCTTC. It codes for CATSRIQGANYGYTF.

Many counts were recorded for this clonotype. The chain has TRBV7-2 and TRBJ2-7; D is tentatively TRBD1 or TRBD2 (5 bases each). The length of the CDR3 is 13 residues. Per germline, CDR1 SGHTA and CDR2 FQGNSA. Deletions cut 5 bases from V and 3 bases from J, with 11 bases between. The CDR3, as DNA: TGTGCCAGCAGCCTCGGGGCTAGCTACGAGCAGTACTTC. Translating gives CASSLGASYEQYF.

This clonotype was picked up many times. The CDR3 loop reads CATSSSAGSGKQYF. The CDR3 nucleotides are TGTGCCACCAGCAGCTCCGCGGGTTCGGGGAAGCAGTACTTC. The rearrangement joins TRBV15 to TRBJ2-7, with D perhaps matching TRBD2 (5 bases). Germline values: CDR1 LNHNV, CDR2 YYDKDF (reference sequence). CDR3 length: 14 residues. Trimming pared 3 bases from V and 8 bases from J, leaving 17 bases between.

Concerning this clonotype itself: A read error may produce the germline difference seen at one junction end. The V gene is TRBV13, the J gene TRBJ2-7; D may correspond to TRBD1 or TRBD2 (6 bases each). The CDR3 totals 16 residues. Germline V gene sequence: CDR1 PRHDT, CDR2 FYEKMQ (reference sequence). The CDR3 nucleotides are TGCGCCAGCAGCATCCTGGGGGGCCACTTCTCCTACGAGCAGTACTTC. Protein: CASSILGGHFSYEQYF.

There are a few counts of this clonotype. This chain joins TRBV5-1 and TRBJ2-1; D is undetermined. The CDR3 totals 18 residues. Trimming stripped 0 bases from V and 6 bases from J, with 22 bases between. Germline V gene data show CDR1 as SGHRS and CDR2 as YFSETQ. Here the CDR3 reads CASSLGSVSAGRVNEQFF. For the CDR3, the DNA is TGCGCCAGCAGCTTGGGGTCCGTGTCGGCAGGCCGAGTCAATGAGCAGTTCTTC.

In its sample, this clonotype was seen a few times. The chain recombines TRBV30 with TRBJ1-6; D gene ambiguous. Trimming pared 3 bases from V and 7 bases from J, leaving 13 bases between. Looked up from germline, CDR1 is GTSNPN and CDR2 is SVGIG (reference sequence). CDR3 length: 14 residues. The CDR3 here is CAWRSEGLNSPLHF. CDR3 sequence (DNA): TGTGCCTGGAGGTCCGAAGGACTGAATTCACCCCTCCACTTT.

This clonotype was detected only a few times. CDR3 coding DNA: TGTGCCAGCAGCTCCCCTGAGCTAGCGGCCCGTCGCAATGAGCAGTTCTTC. Protein: CASSSPELAARRNEQFF. This sequence joins TRBV7-9 and TRBJ2-1; 7 nucleotides match TRBD2. The junction had 15 bases not matched to a gene; V was cut back by 4 bases and J by 6 bases. This CDR3 comprises 17 residues. Germline loops: CDR1 SEHNR, CDR2 FQNEAQ (reference sequence).